This T cell receptor beta chain was sequenced during a study of cytotoxic CD8 clonotypes in ibrutinib-treated CLL. About the study: Responses comprised about 25 partial and 2 complete; at median about 68 months, roughly 15 remained remitted and around 12 progressed.

Note on this clone: Its target is not known.

The intended depth for sequencing was 1 in 200,000 to 1 in 1 million T cells. Produced via immunoSEQ multiplex PCR; TCRdb's table is partial and in-frame only. In the table there are 150,000 or so clones, around 77% of which are singletons. The CDR3 sequence is 19 residues long. Germline V CDR1 and CDR2: LGHNA, YSLEER. The J segment lost 6 bases and the V segment lost 2 bases, leaving 16 bases of the junction unmatched. Regarding the study as a whole: At progression, clonality fell back toward baseline after rising at ibrutinib response. Public clonotypes proved infrequent, and on treatment they shrank or remained steady.

The TCR originated in a human donor with chronic lymphocytic leukemia. The material sequenced was PBMCs, taken after 12 months of ibrutinib treatment. The J gene is TRBJ2-1, the V gene TRBV4-3; TRBD2 matches 10 bases. The CDR3 loop reads CASSQRDAAAGGPVNEQFF. CDR3 sequence (DNA): TGCGCCAGCAGCCAAAGGGATGCTGCAGCGGGAGGGCCTGTCAATGAGCAGTTCTTC.